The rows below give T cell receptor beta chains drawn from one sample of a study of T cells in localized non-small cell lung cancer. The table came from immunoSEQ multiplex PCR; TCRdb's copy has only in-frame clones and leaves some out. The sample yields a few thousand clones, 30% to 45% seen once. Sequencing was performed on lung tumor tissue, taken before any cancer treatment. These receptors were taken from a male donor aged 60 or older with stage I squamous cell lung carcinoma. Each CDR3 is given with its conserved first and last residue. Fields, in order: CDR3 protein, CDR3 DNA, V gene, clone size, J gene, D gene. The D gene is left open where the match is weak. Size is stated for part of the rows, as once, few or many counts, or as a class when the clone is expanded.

CASNEMPRYSNQPQHF | TGTGCCAGCAATGAGATGCCCCGGTATAGCAATCAGCCCCAGCATTTT | TRBV6-8 | few | TRBJ1-5 | NA
CASSEMAGDQPQHF | TGTGCCAGCAGTGAAATGGCAGGGGACCAGCCCCAGCATTTT | TRBV9 | few | TRBJ1-5 | NA
CASSTRAGSGNTIYF | TGTGCCAGTAGTACGCGGGCTGGCTCTGGAAACACCATATATTTT | TRBV19 | few | TRBJ1-3 | NA
CAIRQELANYGYTF | TGTGCCATCAGACAGGAGTTAGCTAACTATGGCTACACCTTC | TRBV6-8 | medium-sized | TRBJ1-2 | NA
CASSQVASAYEQYF | TGCGCCAGCAGCCAAGTGGCCTCAGCCTACGAGCAGTACTTC | TRBV4-1 | NA | TRBJ2-7 | NA
CAWSVGRPTDTQYF | TGTGCCTGGAGTGTGGGCAGGCCCACAGATACGCAGTATTTT | TRBV30 | NA | TRBJ2-3 | NA
CASKGERDYEQYF | TGTGCCAGCAAGGGGGAGCGGGACTACGAGCAGTACTTC | TRBV28 | few | TRBJ2-7 | NA
CASSLVLDPSSGNTIYF | TGTGCCAGCAGCTTAGTATTGGACCCGAGCTCTGGAAACACCATATATTTT | TRBV11-3 | NA | TRBJ1-3 | NA
CASSPHSGTGGGETQYF | TGTGCCAGCAGCCCCCACTCCGGGACAGGGGGCGGTGAGACCCAGTACTTC | TRBV7-7 | few | TRBJ2-5 | TRBD1
CASSYILAGGYEQFF | TGTGCCAGCAGTTACATCCTAGCGGGAGGCTATGAGCAGTTCTTC | TRBV6-8 | NA | TRBJ2-1 | TRBD2
CSVGTGAGETQYF | TGCAGCGTTGGGACAGGGGCTGGTGAGACCCAGTACTTC | TRBV29-1 | few | TRBJ2-5 | TRBD1
CASTPGQGNYGYTF | TGTGCCAGCACCCCGGGACAGGGGAACTATGGCTACACCTTC | TRBV6-8 | medium-sized | TRBJ1-2 | TRBD1
CANSPSGTGDGYTF | TGTGCCAACTCACCCTCCGGGACAGGGGATGGCTACACCTTC | TRBV18 | NA | TRBJ1-2 | TRBD1
CASSPGQFSYEQYF | TGTGCCAGTAGTCCGGGACAGTTCTCCTACGAGCAGTACTTC | TRBV19 | NA | TRBJ2-7 | TRBD1
CASSVEAGIDTQYF | TGTGCCAGCAGCGTAGAGGCGGGAATCGATACGCAGTATTTT | TRBV9 | few | TRBJ2-3 | NA
CASRTGLAGPPQVTQYF | TGTGCCAGCAGAACCGGACTAGCGGGACCCCCCCAGGTGACGCAGTATTTT | TRBV6-8 | NA | TRBJ2-3 | TRBD2
CASSFSSGRYEQYF | TGTGCCAGCAGCTTTAGCAGCGGGAGATACGAGCAGTACTTC | TRBV11-3 | NA | TRBJ2-7 | TRBD2
CASSPIRSGANVLTF | TGTGCCAGCAGCCCCATCCGGTCTGGGGCCAACGTCCTGACTTTC | TRBV11-3 | NA | TRBJ2-6 | NA
CASGPLFYEQYF | TGTGCCAGCGGGCCCCTCTTCTACGAGCAGTACTTC | TRBV6-8 | medium-sized | TRBJ2-7 | NA
CASSYLNREGLYEQYF | TGTGCCAGTAGTTATCTCAACAGGGAAGGTTTATACGAGCAGTACTTC | TRBV6-8 | NA | TRBJ2-7 | NA
CASSTRLRQETQYF | TGTGCCAGCAGTACCAGACTACGGCAAGAGACCCAGTACTTC | TRBV28 | NA | TRBJ2-5 | NA
CASSFIAGGGDIQYF | TGTGCCAGCAGCTTCATAGCCGGGGGAGGAGACATTCAGTACTTC | TRBV11-3 | NA | TRBJ2-4 | NA
CASSLVLAGHRLGTDTQYF | TGCGCCAGCAGCTTGGTACTAGCGGGTCACCGGTTAGGGACAGATACGCAGTATTTT | TRBV5-1 | few | TRBJ2-3 | TRBD2
CASSQRNTEAFF | TGTGCCAGCAGCCAGCGGAACACTGAAGCTTTCTTT | TRBV14 | large | TRBJ1-1 | NA
CAWSVDRADTQYF | TGTGCCTGGAGTGTAGACAGGGCAGATACGCAGTATTTT | TRBV30 | few | TRBJ2-3 | TRBD1
CASTGTTTDTQYF | TGTGCCAGTACCGGGACTACCACAGATACGCAGTATTTT | TRBV28 | NA | TRBJ2-3 | TRBD2
CASSLGVNTGELFF | TGTGCCAGCAGCTTAGGAGTGAACACCGGGGAGCTGTTTTTT | TRBV11-3 | NA | TRBJ2-2 | NA
CATSGGLSRGNTIYF | TGTGCCACCAGCGGGGGACTCTCGAGGGGAAACACCATATATTTT | TRBV15 | NA | TRBJ1-3 | NA
CASSYFGYTEAFF | TGTGCCAGCAGTTACTTTGGTTACACTGAAGCTTTCTTT | TRBV6-8 | few | TRBJ1-1 | NA
CASSVGGGRNQPQHF | TGTGCCAGCAGCGTCGGGGGGGGACGGAATCAGCCCCAGCATTTT | TRBV9 | few | TRBJ1-5 | NA
CASSGTSGGFYEQYF | TGTGCCAGCAGTGGGACTAGCGGAGGTTTTTACGAGCAGTACTTC | TRBV28 | NA | TRBJ2-7 | TRBD2
CASSRAPDHHYNEQFF | TGCGCCAGCAGCCGAGCGCCCGACCATCACTACAATGAGCAGTTCTTC | TRBV4-1 | NA | TRBJ2-1 | NA
CASSQDAGAISTDTQYF | TGCGCCAGCAGCCAAGATGCCGGGGCTATCAGCACAGATACGCAGTATTTT | TRBV4-1 | NA | TRBJ2-3 | NA
CASKGGLAGNYEQYF | TGTGCCAGCAAAGGGGGGCTAGCGGGAAATTACGAGCAGTACTTC | TRBV6-8 | NA | TRBJ2-7 | TRBD2
CSVERRSAGSYNEQFF | TGCAGCGTTGAACGCCGGTCGGCAGGCTCCTACAATGAGCAGTTCTTC | TRBV29-1 | NA | TRBJ2-1 | NA
CASSDQGSYEQYF | TGTGCCAGCAGTGACCAGGGATCCTACGAGCAGTACTTC | TRBV6-8 | few | TRBJ2-7 | NA
CASSPDPGLAGGNEQFF | TGCGCCAGCAGCCCTGACCCGGGACTAGCGGGAGGCAATGAGCAGTTCTTC | TRBV5-1 | NA | TRBJ2-1 | TRBD2
CASSVGRTGGQETQYF | TGTGCCAGCAGCGTAGGTAGGACAGGGGGTCAAGAGACCCAGTACTTC | TRBV9 | few | TRBJ2-5 | TRBD1
CASSTNYYGYTF | TGTGCCAGCAGTACCAACTACTATGGCTACACCTTC | TRBV28 | NA | TRBJ1-2 | NA
CASAPGWGNEQFF | TGTGCCAGCGCTCCTGGCTGGGGGAATGAGCAGTTCTTC | TRBV25-1 | NA | TRBJ2-1 | NA
CASIPDGTDTQYF | TGTGCCAGCATCCCGGACGGCACAGATACGCAGTATTTT | TRBV6-8 | few | TRBJ2-3 | NA
CASSLFPTGASRNYEQYF | TGTGCCAGCAGCTTATTCCCCACCGGGGCTAGCCGGAACTACGAGCAGTACTTC | TRBV11-3 | NA | TRBJ2-7 | NA
CASSVDGTGQETQYF | TGTGCCAGCAGCGTAGACGGGACAGGGCAAGAGACCCAGTACTTC | TRBV9 | few | TRBJ2-5 | TRBD1
CAILVGGPGANVLTF | TGTGCCATCCTGGTGGGGGGGCCTGGGGCCAACGTCCTGACTTTC | TRBV12-2 | few | TRBJ2-6 | NA
CASSLAGVLLGYTF | TGTGCCAGCAGTTTGGCAGGGGTCCTACTGGGCTACACCTTC | TRBV28 | NA | TRBJ1-2 | NA
CAISAVLGNTEAFF | TGTGCCATCAGTGCGGTTTTGGGGAACACTGAAGCTTTCTTT | TRBV6-8 | NA | TRBJ1-1 | NA